Following are 8 T cell receptor beta chains from one sample sequenced in a study of blood T cell repertoires in COVID-19. Assay used: immunoSEQ multiplex PCR; TCRdb lists only in-frame clones, some missing. The profile shows about 300,000 clones, around 90% of them singletons. Sequencing used PBMCs or T cells enriched from blood (not recorded which). All receptors derive from a woman aged 18 to 35 with acute COVID-19.

The chain carries TRBV11-2 and TRBJ1-1; 7 nucleotides line up with TRBD1. This CDR3 is built from 14 residues. V dropped 3 bases and J dropped 1; count of bases not matched to a gene: 2. Germline V gene lookup returns CDR1 SGHAT and CDR2 FQNNGV. CDR3 nucleotide sequence: TGTGCCAGCAGCTTGGGACAGTCGAACACTGAAGCTTTCTTT. Translating it yields CASSLGQSNTEAFF. The variable domain in full, with the rest retrieved from reference TRBV11-2 and TRBJ1-1, is EAGVAQSPRYKIIEKRQSVAFWCNPISGHATLYWYQQILGQGPKLLIQFQNNGVVDDSQLPKDRFSAERLKGVDSTLKIQPAKLEDSAVYLCASSLGQSNTEAFFGQGTRLTVV.

In nucleotides, the CDR3 is TGTGCCAGCTCGCCTCGGCTAGGTGCAGACTATGGCTACACCTTC. It is translated as CASSPRLGADYGYTF. V gene TRBV18 combines with J gene TRBJ1-2; unclear D gene. The V gene lost 6 bases and the J gene lost 3 bases, with 17 bases spanning the gap. There are 15 residues in the CDR3. Germline-derived CDR1 and CDR2 are KGHSH and LQKENI.

The rearrangement uses TRBV5-5 and TRBJ2-5, with 8 bases lining up with TRBD1. The V segment lost 4 bases and the J segment 3 bases; nucleotides outside the gene matches: 2. Germline lookup yields CDR1 SGHKS and CDR2 YYEKEE (reference sequence). This CDR3 is built from 13 residues. The CDR3 sequence is CASSMTGEETQYF. Written as DNA, the CDR3 is TGTGCCAGCAGCATGACAGGGGAAGAGACCCAGTACTTC.

The sample holds one count of this clone. This sequence joins TRBV9 and TRBJ1-1; D remains unclear. This CDR3 contains 14 residues. Between the trimmed V and J ends, which lost 0 bases and 1 base, there was a span of 7 bases. Germline values: CDR1 SGDLS, CDR2 YYNGEE. CDR3 in DNA: TGTGCCAGCAGCGTAGAAAACAGGAACACTGAAGCTTTCTTT. Translated, it gives CASSVENRNTEAFF.

The chain recombines TRBV10-3 with TRBJ1-1, with TRBD1 matching over 7 bases. CDR3 length equals 14 residues. CDR1 is ENHRY and CDR2 is SYGVKD in the germline V gene. J was trimmed by 5 bases and V by 7 bases; bases with no gene match: 10. CDR3 sequence: CAINNSTGSTEAFF. The CDR3 nucleotides read TGTGCCATCAACAACTCGACAGGGTCGACTGAAGCTTTCTTT.

V is TRBV19 and J is TRBJ1-2; D is uncertain. V was cut by 7 bases and J by 8 bases, with 17 bases left in between. This CDR3 has 13 residues. The germline V gene has CDR1 LNHDA and CDR2 SQIVND (reference sequence). CDR3 amino acids: CASTDRRKAGYTF. CDR3 bases: TGTGCCAGTACCGACCGACGAAAAGCGGGCTACACCTTC. The full variable domain, with the rest looked up from reference TRBV19 and TRBJ1-2, is DGGITQSPKYLFRKEGQNVTLSCEQNLNHDAMYWYRQDPGQGLRLIYYSQIVNDFQKGDIAEGYSVSREKKESFPLTVTSAQKNPTAFYLCASTDRRKAGYTFGSGTRLTVV.

The chain joins TRBV5-6 to TRBJ1-5; D not certain. The CDR3 extends over 17 amino acids. V was trimmed by 4 bases and J by 2 bases, leaving 19 bases between them. Germline loops: CDR1 SGHDT, CDR2 YYEEEE. The CDR3 sequence: CASSIRFDNLGNQPQHF. The CDR3 region has the DNA TGTGCCAGCAGCATACGGTTTGACAACCTGGGCAATCAGCCCCAGCATTTT.

The chain joins TRBV5-1 to TRBJ1-1; tentative D call: TRBD1 (5 bases). This CDR3 has 15 residues. From germline, CDR1 is SGHRS and CDR2 YFSETQ. V dropped 1 base and J dropped 3 bases, with 13 bases sitting between them. The CDR3 spells CASSLPGDGYTEAFF. For the CDR3, the DNA is TGCGCCAGCAGCTTGCCGGGGGATGGGTACACTGAAGCTTTCTTT.